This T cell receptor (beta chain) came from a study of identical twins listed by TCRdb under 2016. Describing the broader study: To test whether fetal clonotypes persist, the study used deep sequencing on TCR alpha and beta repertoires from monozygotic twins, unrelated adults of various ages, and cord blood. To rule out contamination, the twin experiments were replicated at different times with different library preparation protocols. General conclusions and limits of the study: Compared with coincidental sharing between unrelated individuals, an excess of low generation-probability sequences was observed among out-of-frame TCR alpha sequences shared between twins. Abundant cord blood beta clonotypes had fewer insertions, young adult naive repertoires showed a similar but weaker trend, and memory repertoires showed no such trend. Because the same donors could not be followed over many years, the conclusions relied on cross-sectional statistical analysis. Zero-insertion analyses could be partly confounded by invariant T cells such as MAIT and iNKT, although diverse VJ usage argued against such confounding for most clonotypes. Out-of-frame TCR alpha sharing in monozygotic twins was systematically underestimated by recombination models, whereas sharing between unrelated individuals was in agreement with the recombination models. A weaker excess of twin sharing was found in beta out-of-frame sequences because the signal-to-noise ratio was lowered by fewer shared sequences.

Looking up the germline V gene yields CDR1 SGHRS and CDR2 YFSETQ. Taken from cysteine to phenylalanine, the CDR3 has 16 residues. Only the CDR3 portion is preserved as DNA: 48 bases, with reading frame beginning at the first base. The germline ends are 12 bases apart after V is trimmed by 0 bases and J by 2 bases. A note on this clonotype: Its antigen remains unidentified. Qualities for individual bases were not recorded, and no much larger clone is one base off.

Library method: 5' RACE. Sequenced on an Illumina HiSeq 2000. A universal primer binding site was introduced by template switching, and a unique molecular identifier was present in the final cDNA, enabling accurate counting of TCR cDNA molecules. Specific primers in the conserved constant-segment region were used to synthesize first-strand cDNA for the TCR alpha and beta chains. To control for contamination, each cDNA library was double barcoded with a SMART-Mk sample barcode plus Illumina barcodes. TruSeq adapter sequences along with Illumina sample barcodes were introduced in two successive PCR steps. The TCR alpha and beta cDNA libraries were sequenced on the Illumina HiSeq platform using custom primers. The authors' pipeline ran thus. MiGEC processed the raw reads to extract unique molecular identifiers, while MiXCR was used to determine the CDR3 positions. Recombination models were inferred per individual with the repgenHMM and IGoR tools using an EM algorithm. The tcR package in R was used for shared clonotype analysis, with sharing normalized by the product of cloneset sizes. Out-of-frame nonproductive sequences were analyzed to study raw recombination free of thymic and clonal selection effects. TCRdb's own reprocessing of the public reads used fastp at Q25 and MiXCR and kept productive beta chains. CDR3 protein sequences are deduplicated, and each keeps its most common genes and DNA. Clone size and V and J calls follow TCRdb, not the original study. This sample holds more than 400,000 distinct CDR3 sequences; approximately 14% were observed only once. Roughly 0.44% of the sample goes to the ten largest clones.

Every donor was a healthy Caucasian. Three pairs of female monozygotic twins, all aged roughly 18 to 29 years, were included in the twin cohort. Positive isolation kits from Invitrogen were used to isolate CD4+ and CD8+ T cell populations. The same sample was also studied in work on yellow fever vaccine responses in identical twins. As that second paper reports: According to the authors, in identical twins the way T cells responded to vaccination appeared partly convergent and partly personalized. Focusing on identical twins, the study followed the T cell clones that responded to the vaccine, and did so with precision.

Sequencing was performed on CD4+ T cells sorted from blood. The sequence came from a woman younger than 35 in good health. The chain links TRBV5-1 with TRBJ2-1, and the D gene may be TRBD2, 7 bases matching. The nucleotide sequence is TGCGCCAGCAGCTTGGAAGGGGGAGGGACCTACAATGAGCAGTTCTTC. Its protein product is CASSLEGGGTYNEQFF.